This TCR beta chain was found in a study of T-cell reconstitution after alpha-beta-depleted transplantation in children. Study observations and caveats: Two months or so post-transplant, alpha-beta T cells reportedly derived from several hundred expanded graft clones. T-cell numbers and diversity, one year after transplant, stemmed largely from T cells that were newly produced.

This CDR3 comprises 12 residues. Germline values: CDR1 DFQATT, CDR2 SNEGSKA (reference sequence). The V end was cut by 4 bases, the J end by 2 bases, with 8 bases between. Comment on this clonotype: Its antigen is not identified.

Construction of the TCRbeta library involved unique molecular identifiers. Via MiXCR, TCRdb re-called the PCR reads, giving one row per CDR3 protein. Here the sample spans more than 120,000 distinct CDR3 sequences, around 10% being singletons. This receptor was identified in a female patient between 2 and 15 years old who had a stem cell transplant for congenital amegakaryocytic thrombocytopenia, so the T cells may come from the graft donor. The sample in question was PBMCs, mostly from graft donor cells, obtained 180 days after TCRalphabeta/CD19-depleted stem cell transplant. V usage is TRBV20-1 and J usage is TRBJ1-2; possible D gene TRBD1, 6 bases. Here the CDR3 DNA reads TGCAGTGCTATTGGACAGAACTATGGCTACACCTTC. Translating gives CSAIGQNYGYTF.